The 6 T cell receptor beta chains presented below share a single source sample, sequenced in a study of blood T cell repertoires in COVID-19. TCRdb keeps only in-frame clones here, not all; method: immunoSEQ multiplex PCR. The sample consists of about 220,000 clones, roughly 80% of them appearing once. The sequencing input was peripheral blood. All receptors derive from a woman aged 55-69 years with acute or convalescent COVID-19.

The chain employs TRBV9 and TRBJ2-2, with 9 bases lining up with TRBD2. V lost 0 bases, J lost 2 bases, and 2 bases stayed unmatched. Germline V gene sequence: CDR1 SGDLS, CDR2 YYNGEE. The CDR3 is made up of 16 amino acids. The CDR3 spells CASSVAAGGNTGELFF. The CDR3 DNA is TGTGCCAGCAGCGTAGCAGCGGGGGGAAACACCGGGGAGCTGTTTTTT.

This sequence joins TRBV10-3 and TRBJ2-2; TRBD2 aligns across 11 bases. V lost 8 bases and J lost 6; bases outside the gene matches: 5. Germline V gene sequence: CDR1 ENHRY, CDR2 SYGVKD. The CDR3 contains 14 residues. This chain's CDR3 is CAISTSGGPGELFF. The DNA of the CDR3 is TGTGCCATCTCAACTAGCGGGGGCCCCGGGGAGCTGTTTTTT.

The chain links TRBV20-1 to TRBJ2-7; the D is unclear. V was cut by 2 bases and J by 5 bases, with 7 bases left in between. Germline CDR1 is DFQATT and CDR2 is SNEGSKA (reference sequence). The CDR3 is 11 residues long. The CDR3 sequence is CSARTQDEQYF. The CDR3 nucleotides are TGCAGTGCTAGAACCCAGGACGAGCAGTACTTC.

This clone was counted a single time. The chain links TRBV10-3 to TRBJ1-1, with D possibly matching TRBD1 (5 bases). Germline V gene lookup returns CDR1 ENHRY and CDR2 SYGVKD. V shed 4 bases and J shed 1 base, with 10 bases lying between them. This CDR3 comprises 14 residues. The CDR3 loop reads CAISALQENTEAFF. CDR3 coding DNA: TGTGCCATCAGTGCCTTACAGGAGAACACTGAAGCTTTCTTT.

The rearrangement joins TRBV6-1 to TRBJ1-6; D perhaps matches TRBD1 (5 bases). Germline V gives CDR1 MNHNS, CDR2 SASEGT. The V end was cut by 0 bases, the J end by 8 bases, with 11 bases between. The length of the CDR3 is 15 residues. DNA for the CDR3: TGTGCCAGCAGTGAAGCTCGCAGGGCGGATTCACCCCTCCACTTT. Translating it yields CASSEARRADSPLHF.

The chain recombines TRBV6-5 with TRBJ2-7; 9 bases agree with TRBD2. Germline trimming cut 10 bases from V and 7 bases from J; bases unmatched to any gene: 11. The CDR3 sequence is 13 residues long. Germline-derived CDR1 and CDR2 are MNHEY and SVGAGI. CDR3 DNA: TGTGCCATCGGAGCGGGGGGTCCCGGGGAGCAGTACTTC. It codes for CAIGAGGPGEQYF.